This T cell receptor beta chain was retrieved from a study of CD8 T cells in ankylosing spondylitis (dated by TCRdb to about 2017). A note on the overall study: T cell receptor beta repertoires were profiled in healthy donors and ankylosing spondylitis patients so that disease-linked TCR variants could be found. The full study cohort comprised approximately 23 ankylosing spondylitis patients and about a hundred healthy donors. Peripheral blood was sampled, and synovial fluid was additionally collected from ankylosing spondylitis patients.

Many counts were recorded for this clonotype. It has no known antigen specificity. Base qualities are missing; no much larger clone stands one base away. What the work shows at the level of the full study, not this receptor alone: A CD8+ phenotype was shown by the disease-linked clones, which were found at relatively low frequencies in peripheral blood. Some motif variants had previously been reported in the synovial fluid and blood of reactive arthritis patients, which suggests shared mechanisms of disease initiation. The disease-linked clones were reported to be significantly enriched in matched synovial fluid samples from ankylosing spondylitis patients. Blood from ankylosing spondylitis patients appeared to be characterized by a TCR beta motif made up of several highly homologous amino acid variants.

Sequenced using an Illumina HiSeq 2500. Quantitative 5'-RACE with molecular barcodes was used to prepare TCR beta libraries. The authors processed their data as follows. A new computational method based on a probabilistic model of VDJ rearrangement was used to identify disease-linked TCR variants. TCRdb itself trimmed the public reads at Q25 with fastp, ran MiXCR and retained productive beta chains. Every distinct CDR3 protein forms one entry, paired with its most common genes and DNA. The V and J calls come from TCRdb's annotation, not from the publication. This sample comprises 85,000 to 100,000 distinct CDR3 sequences, roughly 8.7% of them detected only once. The ten top clones hold roughly 9.9% of the sample. Germline trimming: 0 bases from V, 2 bases from J; junction bases outside gene matches: 5. There are 16 amino acids in the CDR3, from cysteine to phenylalanine inclusive. The sequence is cut down to CDR3 DNA, 48 bases in frame from base 1. According to the germline V gene, CDR1 reads SGHRS and CDR2 reads YFSETQ.

The chain uses TRBV5-1 and TRBJ2-7, with 10 middle bases fitting TRBD1. Sequenced sample: blood, either unsorted or a sorted T cell fraction (not recorded which). The clonotype originates from a male donor with ankylosing spondylitis or in good health (not recorded which). The CDR3: CASSLVQDRGAYEQYF. In nucleotides, the sequence is TGCGCCAGCAGCTTGGTCCAGGACAGGGGGGCCTACGAGCAGTACTTC.